The 18 T cell receptor beta chains below all came from one sample that was sequenced in a study of shared clonotypes between healthy human individuals. Measured with immunoSEQ multiplex PCR; TCRdb has only the in-frame clones, and not every one. The sample includes around 700,000 clones, about 74% seen only once; the top ten take over 1.5%. The sample consisted of memory CD4+ T cells sorted from blood. Stated subset: CD45RA-negative fraction. The origin of the receptors is a woman aged 25 to 45 in good health.

Only a few counts were recorded for this clone. This sequence joins TRBV7-9 and TRBJ2-3, with 11 bases identical to TRBD2. The ends lost 2 bases at V and 6 bases at J; junction bases unmatched: 16. Germline CDR1 SEHNR, CDR2 FQNEAQ (reference sequence). This CDR3 has 19 residues. The DNA of the CDR3 is TGTGCCAGCAGCTTAAGATTTGGGATAGCGGGAGGGCCGCGGGATACGCAGTATTTT. It codes for CASSLRFGIAGGPRDTQYF.

The chain recombines TRBV18 with TRBJ2-7; 7 bases agree with TRBD2. V lost 1 base and J lost 5; bases outside the gene matches: 8. This CDR3 comprises 15 residues. Germline values: CDR1 KGHSH, CDR2 LQKENI. The CDR3 bases are TGTGCCAGCTCACCACGTTTGGCGGGAGTAGACGAGCAGTACTTC. This sequence encodes CASSPRLAGVDEQYF.

The J gene is TRBJ1-3, the V gene TRBV19; 8 positions match TRBD1. The CDR3 is 15 amino acids. CDR1 is LNHDA, CDR2 SQIVND, per germline (reference sequence). After removal of 3 bases from V and 1 base from J, the junction contained 2 bases not matched to a gene. The CDR3 here is CASSMGQASGNTIYF. In DNA form, the CDR3 reads TGTGCCAGTAGTATGGGACAGGCGTCTGGAAACACCATATATTTT.

The chain is built from TRBV5-6 and TRBJ1-4; unclear D gene. The CDR3 is 15 residues long. Trimming took 2 bases from V and 0 from J, leaving 8 bases between them. Germline V gene data show CDR1 as SGHDT and CDR2 as YYEEEE. In nucleotides, the CDR3 is TGTGCCAGCAGCTTTTCTTTTGCAACTAATGAAAAACTGTTTTTT. It encodes CASSFSFATNEKLFF. Complete variable domain (other parts from reference TRBV5-6 and TRBJ1-4): DAGVTQSPTHLIKTRGQQVTLRCSPKSGHDTVSWYQQALGQGPQFIFQYYEEEERQRGNFPDRFSGHQFPNYSSELNVNALLLGDSALYLCASSFSFATNEKLFFGSGTQLSVL.

This clone was counted between two and nine times. V usage is TRBV9 and J usage is TRBJ2-2; 7 nucleotides align to TRBD1. The V gene's germline CDR1 is SGDLS and CDR2 YYNGEE. V was clipped by 5 bases and J by 2 bases; unmatched bases: 3. This CDR3 has 14 residues. The CDR3 sequence: CASRQGINTGELFF. Here the CDR3 DNA reads TGTGCCAGCAGACAGGGGATTAACACCGGGGAGCTGTTTTTT.

This clone was counted a few times. A much larger clone is a single base away; this may be a read error. This sample includes further DNA sequences coding for the same CDR3. The chain couples TRBV11-2 to TRBJ2-1, with 9 bases fitting TRBD1. V shed 4 bases, J shed 4 bases, and the junction held 2 bases outside the gene matches. Germline CDR1 SGHAT, CDR2 FQNNGV. The CDR3 runs to 14 residues. The CDR3: CASSSGQGYNEQFF. CDR3 bases: TGTGCCAGCAGCTCGGGACAGGGTTACAATGAGCAGTTCTTC.

The chain combines TRBV11-2 with TRBJ2-7, with 8 bases fitting TRBD2. The V gene's germline CDR1 is SGHAT and CDR2 FQNNGV. This CDR3 is 15 amino acids long. V trimming: 4 bases; J trimming: 11 bases; junction bases outside the gene matches: 16. Written as DNA, the CDR3 is TGTGCCAGCAGCTCCCCTGGGAGCAGCGGGAGACATAAGTACTTC. It is translated as CASSSPGSSGRHKYF.

The chain is built from TRBV6-1 and TRBJ2-7; 7 bases fit TRBD2. CDR1 MNHNS and CDR2 SASEGT come from the germline V gene. The junction had 10 bases not matched to a gene; V was cut back by 7 bases and J by 4 bases. The CDR3 sequence is 14 residues long. In DNA, the CDR3 is TGTGCCAGCACCAAAGGGGAGGGAGGGTACGAGCAGTACTTC. This sequence encodes CASTKGEGGYEQYF.

This rearrangement joins TRBV12-5 to TRBJ1-1, with a possible D match to TRBD1 (6 bases). The germline V gene encodes CDR1 LGHNT and CDR2 FRNRAP. V gave up 0 bases and J gave up 5 bases, with 22 bases separating them. The CDR3 has 18 residues. Here the CDR3 DNA reads TGTGCTAGTGGTTTGGTACCTGTCGGCCAATGGGGGCTTACTGAAGCTTTCTTT. This translates into CASGLVPVGQWGLTEAFF.

The chain has TRBV19 and TRBJ2-7; TRBD2 might be the D (6 bases). Germline values: CDR1 LNHDA, CDR2 SQIVND (reference sequence). The CDR3 length is 14 residues. The ends were cut back, 9 bases at V and 1 base at J, with 16 bases in the middle. CDR3 in DNA: TGTGCCAGCCGGAGGGATAGCGGTTCCTACGAGCAGTACTTC. This sequence encodes CASRRDSGSYEQYF.

The chain employs TRBV18 and TRBJ1-6, with D possibly matching TRBD1 (6 bases). Per the germline V gene, CDR1 is KGHSH and CDR2 is LQKENI. The CDR3 extends over 14 amino acids. The V and J ends lost 3 bases and 5 bases respectively, with 8 bases between them. For the CDR3, the DNA is TGTGCCAGCTCACCGGGACAAGATAATTCACCCCTCCACTTT. Protein sequence: CASSPGQDNSPLHF. Full variable domain (missing parts from reference TRBV18 and TRBJ1-6): NAGVMQNPRHLVRRRGQEARLRCSPMKGHSHVYWYRQLPEEGLKFMVYLQKENIIDESGMPKERFSAEFPKEGPSILRIQQVVRGDSAAYFCASSPGQDNSPLHFGNGTRLTVT.

The chain has TRBV5-4 and TRBJ1-1; 7 bases agree with TRBD1. CDR1 and CDR2 (germline): SGHNT, YYREEE (reference sequence). V shed 6 bases, J shed 1 base, and the junction held 18 bases outside the gene matches. The CDR3 runs 18 residues. The CDR3 DNA follows: TGTGCCAGCACCACACCAGGGGGAGCGGGACAGAAGAACACTGAAGCTTTCTTT. Translating gives CASTTPGGAGQKNTEAFF.

Remarks on this clone: This specimen includes other DNA sequences encoding the same CDR3. This chain connects TRBV18 to TRBJ1-1; no clear D. CDR1 is KGHSH and CDR2 is LQKENI in the germline V gene. The V end was cut by 3 bases, the J end by 3 bases, with 8 bases between. This CDR3 has 13 amino acids. The CDR3 loop reads CASSPTRDTEAFF. The DNA of the CDR3 is TGTGCCAGCTCACCGACGAGGGACACTGAAGCTTTCTTT.

The V and J genes are TRBV29-1 and TRBJ1-3; a weak D match, TRBD1 (6 bases). Trimming left V 6 bases short and J 0 bases short, with 12 bases between. The CDR3 covers 14 residues. Germline V gives CDR1 SQVTM, CDR2 ANQGSEA. CDR3 residues: CSVDKDSSGNTIYF. The CDR3 bases are TGCAGCGTGGATAAGGACAGCTCTGGAAACACCATATATTTT.

This clone showed up just a few times. The chain combines TRBV5-1 with TRBJ2-7, with a tentative D call TRBD1 (5 bases). Trimming cost V 4 bases and J 7 bases, with 21 bases left between them. The CDR3 totals 15 residues. Germline V CDR1 and CDR2: SGHRS, YFSETQ. The CDR3 DNA is TGCGCCAGCAGCCCAAATAGCCAGGGTACAAGAGAGCAGTACTTC. This codes for CASSPNSQGTREQYF.

This chain joins TRBV29-1 and TRBJ2-1, with D unresolved. The V end was cut by 2 bases, the J end by 3 bases, with 11 bases between. The CDR3 runs to 14 residues. Germline CDR1 SQVTM, CDR2 ANQGSEA. The CDR3 here is CSVELRGGYNEQFF. Here the CDR3 DNA reads TGCAGCGTTGAACTACGAGGCGGCTACAATGAGCAGTTCTTC.

The gene calls are TRBV18 and TRBJ2-1; either TRBD1 or TRBD2 may supply D (5 bases each). Per germline, CDR1 KGHSH and CDR2 LQKENI. The V gene lost 2 bases and the J gene lost 4 bases, with 15 bases spanning the gap. The CDR3 is 16 residues long. The CDR3 sequence is CASSPFGTSGYNEQFF. In nucleotides, the CDR3 is TGTGCCAGCTCACCATTTGGGACCAGCGGTTACAATGAGCAGTTCTTC.

The chain links TRBV18 to TRBJ1-5, with D unclear. Per germline, CDR1 KGHSH and CDR2 LQKENI. CDR3 length: 16 residues. Trimming removed 1 base from V and 0 bases from J, with 10 bases in between. In DNA, the CDR3 is TGTGCCAGCTCACCACTGGCACCGAATAGCAATCAGCCCCAGCATTTT. Its protein product is CASSPLAPNSNQPQHF.